This T cell receptor (beta chain) was captured in a study of human T cells and chemical hapten exposure. For the study at large: Alopecia universalis, totalis or areata was present in patients who were mostly female.

This CDR3 has 15 amino acids. Trimming left V 3 bases short and J 8 bases short, with 18 bases between. Germline V gene lookup returns CDR1 SEHNR and CDR2 FQNEAQ (reference sequence). Specified time point: patch test 1, 2 weeks after DPC sensitization. Treatment in this sample: therapeutic diphenylcyclopropenone sensitization with weekly scalp DPC. In its sample, this clonotype was seen a few times. Its antigen is as yet unknown. Unique molecular identifiers were attached to individual cDNA molecules within the library. TCRdb re-called the RACE reads with MiXCR, one entry per CDR3 protein. The sample includes 70,000 to 100,000 distinct CDR3 sequences, 6% to 9% of them seen just once. Points from the study as a whole: Positive correlation was observed between PT1 expanded TCR counts and patch test score.

The chain recombines TRBV7-9 with TRBJ2-3; D gene uncertain. This specimen was whole blood, taken in connection with sensitization to the hapten diphenylcyclopropenone (DPC). This TCR was recovered from a young woman with alopecia areata. Some clones in this sample may be carry-over from other donors' samples. This CDR3 is CASSLWPYQPLTQYF. The CDR3 region has the DNA TGTGCCAGCAGCTTGTGGCCTTACCAACCACTTACGCAGTATTTT.